The T cell receptor (beta chain) under discussion was sequenced for a study of T cells in localized non-small cell lung cancer. Study-level results: Clonality of T cells reached its maximum in uninvolved adjacent lung, surpassing tumor.

The table came from immunoSEQ multiplex PCR; TCRdb's copy has only in-frame clones and leaves some out. The data show 33,000 or so clones, around 79% seen once. Germline V lookup: CDR1 SGHTS, CDR2 YDEGEE. This CDR3 comprises 15 residues. V shed 5 bases and J shed 3 bases, with 16 bases lying between them. Of note for this clone: Its antigen is unidentified.

Material: peripheral blood, obtained before any cancer treatment. The source is a male donor aged 60 or older with stage III squamous cell lung carcinoma. The chain combines TRBV5-8 with TRBJ2-3, with D possibly matching TRBD2 (7 bases). CDR3 residues: CASSWGGRRTDTQYF. The CDR3 DNA reads as TGTGCCAGCAGTTGGGGGGGCCGGAGGACAGATACGCAGTATTTT.